This record covers a single T cell receptor (beta chain). Antigen specificity is unknown. The data originate from a study of identical twins. This CDR3 region has 16 residues. Deletions cut 5 bases from V and 1 base from J, with 14 bases between. CDR1 and CDR2 from the germline V gene are KGHSH and LQKENI. TCRdb reanalysed the 5' RACE reads using MiXCR and keeps one entry per CDR3 protein. The table lists hundreds of thousands of distinct CDR3 sequences, less than 9.5% of them singletons, with around 5% in the top ten. General observations from the study: Weaker excess twin sharing was seen among beta out-of-frame sequences. For cord blood, abundant beta clonotypes had fewer insertions, unlike memory repertoires, which showed none.

The TCR comes from a woman in her late teens or twenties in good health. J is TRBJ2-2 and V is TRBV18; perhaps TRBD1 as D (5 bases). Sequenced input: memory (CD45RO+) T cells sorted from blood. In DNA, the CDR3 is TGTGCCAGCTCATCAAGGGGCTTGAGGAACACCGGGGAGCTGTTTTTT. Its translation: CASSSRGLRNTGELFF.